The 7 T cell receptor beta chains presented below share a single source sample, sequenced in a study of shared clonotypes between healthy human individuals. Produced via immunoSEQ multiplex PCR; TCRdb's table is partial and in-frame only. This repertoire shows about 1 million clones, under 80% found once; its top ten account for 1.2% to 1.5%. The specimen was memory CD4+ T cells sorted from blood. This sample's subset: CD45RA-negative fraction. The receptors stem from a man aged 18 to 29 in good health.

The CDR3 loop reads CASSRVLGDSNQPQHF. The CDR3 DNA reads TGTGCCAGCAGCCGAGTCCTGGGAGATAGCAATCAGCCCCAGCATTTT. The V gene is TRBV6-6, the J gene TRBJ1-5; no firm D call. CDR1 is MNHNY, CDR2 SVGAGI, per germline (reference sequence). This CDR3 comprises 16 residues. Trimming left V 6 bases short and J 0 bases short, with 15 bases between.

About this clone itself: This sample includes further DNA sequences coding for the same CDR3. The chain employs TRBV28 and TRBJ1-3, with D uncertain. The CDR3 runs 12 residues. The germline gives CDR1 MDHEN, CDR2 SYDVKM. Trimming stripped 3 bases from V and 3 bases from J, with 3 bases between. The chain's CDR3 is CASSLYGNTIYF. CDR3 DNA: TGTGCCAGCAGTTTGTATGGAAACACCATATATTTT.

In nucleotides, the CDR3 is TGTGCCTGGAGTGTAGCGTTGAAAACCCAGTACTTC. Protein product: CAWSVALKTQYF. The chain links TRBV30 to TRBJ2-5; D not certain. The V end was cut by 0 bases, the J end by 8 bases, with 10 bases between. From germline, CDR1 is GTSNPN and CDR2 SVGIG (reference sequence). The length of the CDR3 is 12 residues.

The V call is TRBV12-5, the J call TRBJ1-6, with 7 nucleotides matching TRBD1. Germline CDR1 is LGHNT and CDR2 is FRNRAP. V dropped 1 base and J dropped 7; count of bases not matched to a gene: 4. The CDR3 is 15 amino acids. The CDR3 nucleotides read TGTGCTAGTGGTTTGGAGACAGGGTACAATTCACCCCTCCACTTT. Protein product: CASGLETGYNSPLHF.

The chain recombines TRBV7-3 with TRBJ2-1, with 12 bases lining up with TRBD2. The trim removed 3 bases at V and 7 bases at J, leaving 4 bases unmatched. This CDR3 has 15 residues. Germline V gene lookup returns CDR1 SGHTA and CDR2 FQGTGA. The CDR3 coding sequence is TGTGCCAGCAGCTTTAGACTAGCGGGAGCGAATGAGCAGTTCTTC. Residues: CASSFRLAGANEQFF.

The chain uses TRBV7-9 and TRBJ1-3, with 7 bases aligning to TRBD1. CDR3 length: 15 amino acids. The V gene's germline CDR1 is SEHNR and CDR2 FQNEAQ (reference sequence). V dropped 5 bases and J dropped 0; count of bases not matched to a gene: 4. The DNA for the CDR3 is TGTGCCAGCAGCGAGGGGGACAGCTCTGGAAACACCATATATTTT. Translated: CASSEGDSSGNTIYF.

The chain uses TRBV9 and TRBJ2-2, with TRBD2 matching 12 bases. With V trimmed by 4 bases and J by 3 bases, 1 base remained unmatched. Germline assignment: CDR1 SGDLS and CDR2 YYNGEE. The CDR3 has 15 amino acids. DNA for the CDR3: TGTGCCAGCAGCCTAGCGGGAGGGGACACCGGGGAGCTGTTTTTT. Encoded protein: CASSLAGGDTGELFF. The full variable domain, in which reference TRBV9 and TRBJ2-2 provide the parts outside the CDR3, is DSGVTQTPKHLITATGQRVTLRCSPRSGDLSVYWYQQSLDQGLQFLIQYYNGEERAKGNILERFSAQQFPDLHSELNLSSLELGDSALYFCASSLAGGDTGELFFGEGSRLTVL.